This T cell receptor beta chain originates from a study of siplizumab effects on memory and regulatory T cells. General observations from the study: There appeared to be greater diversity in naive T cells than in memory cells, and naive T cells seemed major contributors to the alloresponse. The authors could not assign a naive or memory phenotype to roughly 80-96% of proliferating CD4+ or CD8+ clones. Alloreactive clones mapping to unstimulated subsets formed only a minor fraction.

Germline trimming cut 0 bases from V and 4 bases from J; bases unmatched to any gene: 11. The CDR3 runs 17 residues. CDR1 is SGHTS, CDR2 YDEGEE, per germline. The protocol was immunoSEQ multiplex PCR, while the TCRdb copy is restricted to in-frame clones and leaves out a portion. The sample lists approximately 91,000 clones, about 95% occurring once. A note on this clone: Antigen specificity is unknown.

The J gene is TRBJ1-1, the V gene TRBV5-8; 8 bases map to TRBD1. The specimen sequenced was CD8+ T cells sorted from blood. The receptor's source is a human donor in good health. CDR3 coding DNA: TGTGCCAGCAGCTTGGCCCGGCAGGGGGCATTTCTCACTGAAGCTTTCTTT. Amino acids: CASSLARQGAFLTEAFF.